These 2 T cell receptor beta chains came from one sample sequenced in a study of blood T cells in healthy people across ages. PCR was performed a second time for roughly 7 to 12 cycles using a sample-barcoded 5' primer and a J-beta primer mix. TCRdb re-called the 5' RACE reads through MiXCR, storing one row per CDR3 protein. The profile shows around 1.1 million distinct CDR3 sequences, 30% to 40% of them singletons. Sequences were obtained from blood. The receptors come from a man aged 18-30 years in good health.

V gene TRBV14 combines with J gene TRBJ2-1; no clear D. Trimming took 5 bases from V and 0 from J, leaving 14 bases between them. Per the germline V gene, CDR1 is SGHDN and CDR2 is FVKESK. This CDR3 has 16 amino acids. This CDR3 reads CASSFQLGFSYNEQFF. The CDR3 nucleotides read TGTGCCAGCAGCTTTCAACTGGGGTTCTCCTACAATGAGCAGTTCTTC.

This clonotype was picked up a small number of times. The rearrangement joins TRBV9 to TRBJ1-4, with D uncertain. Trimming pared 4 bases from V and 7 bases from J, leaving 17 bases between. Germline V gene sequence: CDR1 SGDLS, CDR2 YYNGEE. The CDR3 extends over 15 amino acids. The CDR3 DNA is TGTGCCAGCAGCCGCGATGAAGGGTATCGTGAAAAACTGTTTTTT. Its translation: CASSRDEGYREKLFF.